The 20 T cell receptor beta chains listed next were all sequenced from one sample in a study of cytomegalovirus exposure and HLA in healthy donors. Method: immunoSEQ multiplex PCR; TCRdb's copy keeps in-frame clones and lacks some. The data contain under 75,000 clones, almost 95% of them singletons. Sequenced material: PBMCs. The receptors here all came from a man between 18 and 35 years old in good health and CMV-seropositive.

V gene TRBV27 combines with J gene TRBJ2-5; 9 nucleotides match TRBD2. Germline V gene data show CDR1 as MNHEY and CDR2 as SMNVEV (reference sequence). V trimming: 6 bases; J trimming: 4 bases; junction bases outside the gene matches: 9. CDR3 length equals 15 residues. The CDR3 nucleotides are TGTGCCAGCAGAAGTAGCGGGAGTCTGGGAGAGACCCAGTACTTC. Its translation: CASRSSGSLGETQYF.

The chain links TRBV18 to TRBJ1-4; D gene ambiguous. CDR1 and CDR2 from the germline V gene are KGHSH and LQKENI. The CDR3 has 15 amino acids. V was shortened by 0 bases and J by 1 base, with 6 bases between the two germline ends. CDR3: CASSPPGGTNEKLFF. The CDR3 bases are TGTGCCAGCTCACCACCGGGAGGAACTAATGAAAAACTGTTTTTT.

CDR3 loop: CASSLAGLGEARSYEQYF. In nucleotides, the CDR3 is TGCGCCAGCAGCTTGGCCGGTTTGGGGGAGGCCCGCTCCTACGAGCAGTACTTC. J is TRBJ2-7 and V is TRBV5-1; a possible D gene is TRBD2 (6 bases). With 0 bases removed from V and 0 bases from J, the gap between germline ends came to 19 bases. Germline values: CDR1 SGHRS, CDR2 YFSETQ. This CDR3 has 18 residues.

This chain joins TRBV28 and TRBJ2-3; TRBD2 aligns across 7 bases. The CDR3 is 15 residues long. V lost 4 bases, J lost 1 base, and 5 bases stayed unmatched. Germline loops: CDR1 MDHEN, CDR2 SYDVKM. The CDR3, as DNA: TGTGCCAGCAGTTCCCCCAGCGGGGGCACAGATACGCAGTATTTT. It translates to CASSSPSGGTDTQYF.

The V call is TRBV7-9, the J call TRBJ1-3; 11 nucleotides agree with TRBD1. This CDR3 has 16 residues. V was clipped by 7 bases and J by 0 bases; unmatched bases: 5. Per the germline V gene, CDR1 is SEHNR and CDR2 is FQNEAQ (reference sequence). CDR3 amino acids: CASTWDRGFSGNTIYF. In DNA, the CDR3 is TGTGCCAGCACCTGGGACAGGGGGTTCTCTGGAAACACCATATATTTT.

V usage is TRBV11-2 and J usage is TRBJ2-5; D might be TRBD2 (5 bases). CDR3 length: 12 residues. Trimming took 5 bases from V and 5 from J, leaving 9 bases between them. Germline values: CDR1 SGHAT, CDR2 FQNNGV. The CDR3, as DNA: TGTGCCAGCAGCCTAGCCCGGGAGACCCAGTACTTC. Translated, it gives CASSLARETQYF.

CDR3 sequence (DNA): TGTGCCAGCAGTCCCATCCCGGGACATGAAGCTTTCTTT. Amino acid sequence: CASSPIPGHEAFF. The rearrangement joins TRBV28 to TRBJ1-1; perhaps TRBD1 as D (6 bases). Germline lookup yields CDR1 MDHEN and CDR2 SYDVKM. This CDR3 region has 13 residues. Trimming left V 5 bases short and J 7 bases short, with 14 bases between.

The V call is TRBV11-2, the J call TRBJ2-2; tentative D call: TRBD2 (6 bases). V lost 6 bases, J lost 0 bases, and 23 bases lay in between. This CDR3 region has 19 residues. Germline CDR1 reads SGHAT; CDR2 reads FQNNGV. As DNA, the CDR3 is TGTGCCAGCAGTCGAAAACTTCGGTGGGCGGGGACGAACACCGGGGAGCTGTTTTTT. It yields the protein CASSRKLRWAGTNTGELFF. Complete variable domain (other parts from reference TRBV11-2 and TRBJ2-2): EAGVAQSPRYKIIEKRQSVAFWCNPISGHATLYWYQQILGQGPKLLIQFQNNGVVDDSQLPKDRFSAERLKGVDSTLKIQPAKLEDSAVYLCASSRKLRWAGTNTGELFFGEGSRLTVL.

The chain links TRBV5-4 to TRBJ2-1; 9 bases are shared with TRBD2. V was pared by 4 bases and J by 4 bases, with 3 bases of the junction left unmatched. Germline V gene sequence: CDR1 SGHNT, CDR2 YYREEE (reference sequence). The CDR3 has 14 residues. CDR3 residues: CASSLTSGYNEQFF. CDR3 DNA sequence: TGTGCCAGCAGCCTGACTAGCGGATACAATGAGCAGTTCTTC.

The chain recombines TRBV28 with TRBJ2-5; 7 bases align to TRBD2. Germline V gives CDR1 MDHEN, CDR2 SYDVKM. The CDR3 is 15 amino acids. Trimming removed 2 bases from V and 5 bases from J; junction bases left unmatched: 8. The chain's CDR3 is CASSLQRTSGETQYF. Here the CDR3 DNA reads TGTGCCAGCAGTTTACAGCGGACTAGTGGCGAGACCCAGTACTTC. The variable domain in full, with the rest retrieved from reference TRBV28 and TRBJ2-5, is DVKVTQSSRYLVKRTGEKVFLECVQDMDHENMFWYRQDPGLGLRLIYFSYDVKMKEKGDIPEGYSVSREKKERFSLILESASTNQTSMYLCASSLQRTSGETQYFGPGTRLLVL.

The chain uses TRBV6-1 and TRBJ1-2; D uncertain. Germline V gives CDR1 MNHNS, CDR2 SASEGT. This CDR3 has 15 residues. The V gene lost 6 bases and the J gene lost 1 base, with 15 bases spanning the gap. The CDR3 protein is CASRRAFTVNYGYTF. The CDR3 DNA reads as TGTGCCAGCAGGAGGGCGTTCACGGTTAACTATGGCTACACCTTC.

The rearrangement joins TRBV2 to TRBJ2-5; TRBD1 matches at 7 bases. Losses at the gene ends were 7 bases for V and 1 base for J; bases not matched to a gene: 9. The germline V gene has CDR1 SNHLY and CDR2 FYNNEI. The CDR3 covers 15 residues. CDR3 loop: CASKETGTVQETQYF. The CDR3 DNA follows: TGTGCCAGCAAGGAGACCGGGACAGTCCAAGAGACCCAGTACTTC.

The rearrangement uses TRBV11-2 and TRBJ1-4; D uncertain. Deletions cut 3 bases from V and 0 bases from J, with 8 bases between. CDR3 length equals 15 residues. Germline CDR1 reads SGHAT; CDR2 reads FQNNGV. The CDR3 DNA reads TGTGCCAGCAGCTTTGGTCCTACAACTAATGAAAAACTGTTTTTT. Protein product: CASSFGPTTNEKLFF.

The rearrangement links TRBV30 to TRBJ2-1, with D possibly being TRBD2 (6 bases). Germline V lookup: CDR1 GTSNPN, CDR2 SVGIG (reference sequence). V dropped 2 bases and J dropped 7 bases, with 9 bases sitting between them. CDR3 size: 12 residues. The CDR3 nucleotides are TGTGCCTGGAGTAAGGCGGGAAATGAGCAGTTCTTC. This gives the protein CAWSKAGNEQFF.

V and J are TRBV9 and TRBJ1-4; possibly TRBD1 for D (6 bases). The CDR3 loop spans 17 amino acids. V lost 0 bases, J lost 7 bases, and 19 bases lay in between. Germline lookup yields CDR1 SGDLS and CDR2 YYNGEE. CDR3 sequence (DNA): TGTGCCAGCAGCGTAGAACCTGTCGGGGGGGCAGGTGAAAAACTGTTTTTT. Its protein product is CASSVEPVGGAGEKLFF. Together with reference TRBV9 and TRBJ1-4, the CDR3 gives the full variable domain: DSGVTQTPKHLITATGQRVTLRCSPRSGDLSVYWYQQSLDQGLQFLIQYYNGEERAKGNILERFSAQQFPDLHSELNLSSLELGDSALYFCASSVEPVGGAGEKLFFGSGTQLSVL.

CDR3 protein: CASSRTSRSSYEQYF. Written as DNA, the CDR3 is TGTGCCAGTAGTAGAACTAGCAGGTCCTCCTACGAGCAGTACTTC. V is TRBV19 and J is TRBJ2-7; possible D gene TRBD2, 6 bases. The V and J ends lost 4 bases and 0 bases respectively, with 13 bases between them. Germline V lookup: CDR1 LNHDA, CDR2 SQIVND (reference sequence). This CDR3 region has 15 residues.

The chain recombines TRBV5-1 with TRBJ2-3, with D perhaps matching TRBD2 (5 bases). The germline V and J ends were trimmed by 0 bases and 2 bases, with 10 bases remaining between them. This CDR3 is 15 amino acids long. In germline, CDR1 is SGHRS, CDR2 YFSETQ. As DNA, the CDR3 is TGCGCCAGCAGCTTGGTGAGGGCCCCCACAGATACGCAGTATTTT. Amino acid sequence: CASSLVRAPTDTQYF.

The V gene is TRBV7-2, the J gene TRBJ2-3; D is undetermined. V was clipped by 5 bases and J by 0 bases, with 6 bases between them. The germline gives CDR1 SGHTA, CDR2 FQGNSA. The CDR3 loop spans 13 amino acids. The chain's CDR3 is CASSRPSTDTQYF. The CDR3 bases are TGTGCCAGCAGCCGTCCCAGCACAGATACGCAGTATTTT.

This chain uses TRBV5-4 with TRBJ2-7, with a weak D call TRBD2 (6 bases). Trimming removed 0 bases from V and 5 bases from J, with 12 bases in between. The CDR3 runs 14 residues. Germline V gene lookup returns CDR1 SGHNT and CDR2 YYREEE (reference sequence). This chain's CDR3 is CASSLVGGHNEQYF. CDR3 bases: TGTGCCAGCAGCTTGGTTGGAGGGCACAACGAGCAGTACTTC.

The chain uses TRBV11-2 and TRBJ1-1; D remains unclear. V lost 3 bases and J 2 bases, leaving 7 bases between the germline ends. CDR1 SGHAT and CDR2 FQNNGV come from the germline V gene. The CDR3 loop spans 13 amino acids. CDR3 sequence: CASSLEFNTEAFF. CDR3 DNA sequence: TGTGCCAGCAGCTTGGAGTTTAACACTGAAGCTTTCTTT.